The 3 T cell receptor beta chains given below trace back to one sample, sequenced in a study of T cell repertoires in cytomegalovirus infection. Their antigen targets remain unknown. TCRdb re-analysed the reads in MiXCR, keeping a single row per CDR3 protein. This table has hundreds of thousands of distinct CDR3 sequences, 40% to 50% appearing once. The input for sequencing was cultured PBMCs, taken from culture after CMV antigen stimulation. Receptors were obtained from a human donor in good health (CMV status not recorded). Some clones in this sample may be carry-over from other donors' samples.

This clonotype was observed a handful of times. J is TRBJ2-5 and V is TRBV9; D may be TRBD2 (6 bases). This CDR3 is 16 amino acids long. V shed 3 bases and J shed 4 bases, with 19 bases lying between them. Germline CDR1 reads SGDLS; CDR2 reads YYNGEE. CDR3 in amino acids: CASSATGGAAGETQYF. CDR3 in DNA: TGTGCCAGCAGCGCCACCGGCGGGGCGGCGGGAGAGACCCAGTACTTC. Variable domain in full (rest from reference TRBV9 and TRBJ2-5): DSGVTQTPKHLITATGQRVTLRCSPRSGDLSVYWYQQSLDQGLQFLIQYYNGEERAKGNILERFSAQQFPDLHSELNLSSLELGDSALYFCASSATGGAAGETQYFGPGTRLLVL.

The genes are TRBV7-8 and TRBJ2-1; D remains unclear. V lost 1 base and J lost 5, with 12 bases in between. The CDR3 totals 15 residues. Germline V CDR1 and CDR2: SGHVS, FQNEAQ. This CDR3 is CASSLVRELNNEQFF. CDR3 in DNA: TGTGCCAGCAGCTTAGTCCGCGAATTGAACAATGAGCAGTTCTTC.

This clonotype came up many times. The chain employs TRBV12-3 or TRBV12-4 and TRBJ1-1; D is possibly TRBD1 (5 bases). CDR3 length: 13 residues. V lost 5 bases and J 4 bases, leaving 11 bases between the germline ends. CDR3 sequence reads: CASSLGGVTEAFF. CDR3 nucleotides: TGTGCCAGCAGTCTGGGGGGGGTCACTGAAGCTTTCTTT.